This TCR beta chain is drawn from a study of blood T cell repertoires in COVID-19. Study-wide context: The United States, Italy and Spain provided the acute and convalescent COVID-19 samples.

Germline CDR1 SGHRS, CDR2 YFSETQ. The CDR3 totals 14 residues. Trimming stripped 0 bases from V and 6 bases from J, with 12 bases between. Clones were read by immunoSEQ multiplex PCR, and TCRdb kept only the in-frame ones, dropping some. The sample holds hundreds of thousands of clones, roughly 90% seen once. The chain has TRBV5-1 and TRBJ1-2; D remains ambiguous. The sample taken for sequencing was peripheral blood. The receptor comes from a woman under 40 with acute or convalescent COVID-19. CDR3 residues: CASSLGGRSDGYTF. The CDR3 DNA is TGCGCCAGCAGCTTGGGTGGCCGGAGCGATGGCTACACCTTC. Full variable domain (missing parts from reference TRBV5-1 and TRBJ1-2): KAGVTQTPRYLIKTRGQQVTLSCSPISGHRSVSWYQQTPGQGLQFLFEYFSETQRNKGNFPGRFSGRQFSNSRSEMNVSTLELGDSALYLCASSLGGRSDGYTFGSGTRLTVV.